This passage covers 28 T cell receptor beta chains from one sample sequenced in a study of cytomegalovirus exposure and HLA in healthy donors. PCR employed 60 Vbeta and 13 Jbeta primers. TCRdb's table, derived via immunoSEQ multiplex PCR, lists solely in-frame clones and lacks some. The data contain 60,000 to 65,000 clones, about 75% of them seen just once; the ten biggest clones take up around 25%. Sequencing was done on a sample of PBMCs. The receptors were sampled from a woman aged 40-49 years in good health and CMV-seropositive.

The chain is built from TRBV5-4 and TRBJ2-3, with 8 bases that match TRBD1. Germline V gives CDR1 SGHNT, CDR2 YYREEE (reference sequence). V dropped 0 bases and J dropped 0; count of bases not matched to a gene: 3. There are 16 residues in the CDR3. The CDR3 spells CASSLARDRSTDTQYF. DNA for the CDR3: TGTGCCAGCAGCTTGGCCCGGGACAGGAGCACAGATACGCAGTATTTT.

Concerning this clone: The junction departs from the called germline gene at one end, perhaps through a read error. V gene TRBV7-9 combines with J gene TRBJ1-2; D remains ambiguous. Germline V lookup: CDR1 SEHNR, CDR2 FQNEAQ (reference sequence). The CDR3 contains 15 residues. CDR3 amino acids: CSSSLTEDRGYGYTF. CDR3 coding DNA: TGTTCCAGCAGCTTAACGGAGGACCGGGGCTATGGCTACACCTTC.

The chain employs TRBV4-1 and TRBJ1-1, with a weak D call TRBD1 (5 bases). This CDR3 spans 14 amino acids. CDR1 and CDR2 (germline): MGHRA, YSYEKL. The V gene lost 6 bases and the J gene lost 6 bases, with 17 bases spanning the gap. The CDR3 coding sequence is TGCGCCAGCAGGACCGGCGGGGGTAGGTCTGAAGCTTTCTTT. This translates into CASRTGGGRSEAFF.

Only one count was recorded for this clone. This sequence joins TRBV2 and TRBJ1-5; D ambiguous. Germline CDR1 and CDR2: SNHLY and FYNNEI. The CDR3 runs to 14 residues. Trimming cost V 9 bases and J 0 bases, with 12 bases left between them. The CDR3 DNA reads TGTGCCAGGGGCGGGAGGGATAGCAATCAGCCCCAGCATTTT. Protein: CARGGRDSNQPQHF.

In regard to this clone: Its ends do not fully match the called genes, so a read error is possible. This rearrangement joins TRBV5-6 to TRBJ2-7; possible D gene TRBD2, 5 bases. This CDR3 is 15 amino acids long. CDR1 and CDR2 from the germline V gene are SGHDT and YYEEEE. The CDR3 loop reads CASSLRGSESSEQYF. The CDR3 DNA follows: TGTGCCAGCAGCTTGCGGGGTTCAGAATCCTCCGAGCAGTACTTC.

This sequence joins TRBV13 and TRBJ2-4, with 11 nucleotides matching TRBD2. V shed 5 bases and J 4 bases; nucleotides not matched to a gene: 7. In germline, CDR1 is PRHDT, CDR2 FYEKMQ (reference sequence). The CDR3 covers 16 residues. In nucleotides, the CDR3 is TGTGCCAGCAGCCCTACTAGCGGGGGCTTTAAAAACATTCAGTACTTC. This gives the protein CASSPTSGGFKNIQYF.

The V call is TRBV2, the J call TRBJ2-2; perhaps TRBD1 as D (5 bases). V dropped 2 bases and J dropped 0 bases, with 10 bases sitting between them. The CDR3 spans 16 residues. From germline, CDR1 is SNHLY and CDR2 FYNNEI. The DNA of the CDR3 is TGTGCCAGCAGTGAACAGGGTCATACGAACACCGGGGAGCTGTTTTTT. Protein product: CASSEQGHTNTGELFF.

The CDR3 DNA sequence: TGTGCCAGCAGCTTATACCCCCCCCGACAGGGTTTGGTTGGCTACACCTTC. Translation: CASSLYPPRQGLVGYTF. The chain uses TRBV7-7 and TRBJ1-2, with 7 positions matching TRBD1. The CDR3 runs 17 residues. CDR1 SSHAT and CDR2 FNYEAQ come from the germline V gene (reference sequence). Trimming removed 2 bases from V and 7 bases from J; junction bases left unmatched: 16.

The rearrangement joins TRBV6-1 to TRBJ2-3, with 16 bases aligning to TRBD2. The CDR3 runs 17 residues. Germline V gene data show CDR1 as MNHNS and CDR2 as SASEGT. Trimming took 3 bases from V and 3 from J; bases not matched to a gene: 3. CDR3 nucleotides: TGTGCCAGCAGTGAGGGACTAGCGGGGGGGCGGACAGATACGCAGTATTTT. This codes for CASSEGLAGGRTDTQYF.

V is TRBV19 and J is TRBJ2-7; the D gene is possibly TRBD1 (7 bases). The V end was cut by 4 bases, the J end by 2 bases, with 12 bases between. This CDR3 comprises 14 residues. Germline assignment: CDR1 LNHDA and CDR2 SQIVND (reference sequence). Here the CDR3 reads CASSRRDRAYEQYF. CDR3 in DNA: TGTGCCAGTAGTAGGCGGGACAGAGCCTACGAGCAGTACTTC.

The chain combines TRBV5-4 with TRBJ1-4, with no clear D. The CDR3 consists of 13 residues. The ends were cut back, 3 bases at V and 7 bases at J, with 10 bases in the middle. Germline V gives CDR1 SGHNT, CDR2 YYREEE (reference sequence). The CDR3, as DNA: TGTGCCAGCAGCTCCAAGGCGGGTGAAAAACTGTTTTTT. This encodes CASSSKAGEKLFF. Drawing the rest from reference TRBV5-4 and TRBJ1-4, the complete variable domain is ETGVTQSPTHLIKTRGQQVTLRCSSQSGHNTVSWYQQALGQGPQFIFQYYREEENGRGNFPPRFSGLQFPNYSSELNVNALELDDSALYLCASSSKAGEKLFFGSGTQLSVL.

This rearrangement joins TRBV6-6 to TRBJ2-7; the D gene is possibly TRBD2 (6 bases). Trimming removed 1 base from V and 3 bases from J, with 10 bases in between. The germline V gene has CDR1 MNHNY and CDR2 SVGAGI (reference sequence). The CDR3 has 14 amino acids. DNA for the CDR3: TGTGCCAGCAGTTACTATGGGGGGAACTACGAGCAGTACTTC. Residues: CASSYYGGNYEQYF.

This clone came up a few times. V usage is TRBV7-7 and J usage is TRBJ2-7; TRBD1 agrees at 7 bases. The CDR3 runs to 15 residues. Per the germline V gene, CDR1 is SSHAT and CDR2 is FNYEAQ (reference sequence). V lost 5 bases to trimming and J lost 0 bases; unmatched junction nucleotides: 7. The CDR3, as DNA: TGTGCCAGCAGCCTGGGGACAGCCTCCTCCTACGAGCAGTACTTC. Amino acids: CASSLGTASSYEQYF.

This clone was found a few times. CDR3 loop: CASRRDYGYTF. In DNA, the CDR3 is TGTGCCAGCAGGCGGGACTATGGCTACACCTTC. V gene TRBV7-2 combines with J gene TRBJ1-2; D gene unclear. The CDR3 is 11 amino acids. The germline V gene has CDR1 SGHTA and CDR2 FQGNSA. Trimming took 6 bases from V and 3 from J, leaving 5 bases between them.

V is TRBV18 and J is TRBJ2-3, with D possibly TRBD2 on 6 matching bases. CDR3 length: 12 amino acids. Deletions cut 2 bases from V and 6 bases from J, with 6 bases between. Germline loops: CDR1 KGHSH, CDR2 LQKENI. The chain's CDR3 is CASSPGGDTQYF. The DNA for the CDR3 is TGTGCCAGCTCACCAGGGGGGGATACGCAGTATTTT.

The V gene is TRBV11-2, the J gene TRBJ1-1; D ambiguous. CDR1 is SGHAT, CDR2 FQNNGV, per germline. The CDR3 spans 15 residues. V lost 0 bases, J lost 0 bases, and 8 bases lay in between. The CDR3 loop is CASSLDPQMNTEAFF. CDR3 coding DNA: TGTGCCAGCAGCTTAGATCCACAGATGAACACTGAAGCTTTCTTT.

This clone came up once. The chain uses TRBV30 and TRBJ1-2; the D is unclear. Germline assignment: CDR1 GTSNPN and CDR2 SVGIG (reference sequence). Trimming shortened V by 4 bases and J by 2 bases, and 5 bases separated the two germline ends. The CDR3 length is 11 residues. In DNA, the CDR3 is TGTGCCTGGAAGCAAAACTATGGCTACACCTTC. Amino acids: CAWKQNYGYTF.

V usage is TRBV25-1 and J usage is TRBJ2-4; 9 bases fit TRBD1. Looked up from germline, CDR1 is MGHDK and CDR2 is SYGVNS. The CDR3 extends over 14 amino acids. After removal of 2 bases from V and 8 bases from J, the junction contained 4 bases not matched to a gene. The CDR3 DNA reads TGTGCCAGCAGTGAAGACAGGGGGGGAGACATTCAGTACTTC. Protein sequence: CASSEDRGGDIQYF.

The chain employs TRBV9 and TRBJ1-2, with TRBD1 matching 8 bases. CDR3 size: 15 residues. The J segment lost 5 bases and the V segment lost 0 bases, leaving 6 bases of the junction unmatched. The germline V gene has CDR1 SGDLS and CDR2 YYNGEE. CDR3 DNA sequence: TGTGCCAGCAGCGTAGCGACAGGGGCTCAGTATGGCTACACCTTC. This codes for CASSVATGAQYGYTF. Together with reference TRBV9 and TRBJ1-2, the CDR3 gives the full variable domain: DSGVTQTPKHLITATGQRVTLRCSPRSGDLSVYWYQQSLDQGLQFLIQYYNGEERAKGNILERFSAQQFPDLHSELNLSSLELGDSALYFCASSVATGAQYGYTFGSGTRLTVV.

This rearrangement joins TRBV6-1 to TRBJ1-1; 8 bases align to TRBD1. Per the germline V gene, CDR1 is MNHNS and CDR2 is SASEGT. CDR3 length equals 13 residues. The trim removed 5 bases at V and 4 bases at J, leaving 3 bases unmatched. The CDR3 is CASSNTGGTEAFF. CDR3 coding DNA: TGTGCCAGCAGTAACACAGGGGGCACTGAAGCTTTCTTT.

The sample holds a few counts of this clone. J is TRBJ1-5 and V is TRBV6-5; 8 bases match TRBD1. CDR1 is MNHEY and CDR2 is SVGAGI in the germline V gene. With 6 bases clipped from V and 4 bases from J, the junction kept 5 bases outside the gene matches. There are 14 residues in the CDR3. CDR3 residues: CASSPGQDNQPQHF. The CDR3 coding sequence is TGTGCCAGCAGCCCGGGACAGGATAATCAGCCCCAGCATTTT.

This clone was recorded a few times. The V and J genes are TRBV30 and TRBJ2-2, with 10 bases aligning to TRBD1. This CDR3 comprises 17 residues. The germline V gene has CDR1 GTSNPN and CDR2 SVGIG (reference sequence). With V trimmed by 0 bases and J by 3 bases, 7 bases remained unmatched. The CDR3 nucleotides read TGTGCCTGGAGTGTAAGGGTCGGGACAGGGGACACCGGGGAGCTGTTTTTT. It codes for CAWSVRVGTGDTGELFF. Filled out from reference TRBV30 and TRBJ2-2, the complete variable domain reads SQTIHQWPATLVQPVGSPLSLECTVEGTSNPNLYWYRQAAGRGLQLLFYSVGIGQISSEVPQNLSASRPQDRQFILSSKKLLLSDSGFYLCAWSVRVGTGDTGELFFGEGSRLTVL.

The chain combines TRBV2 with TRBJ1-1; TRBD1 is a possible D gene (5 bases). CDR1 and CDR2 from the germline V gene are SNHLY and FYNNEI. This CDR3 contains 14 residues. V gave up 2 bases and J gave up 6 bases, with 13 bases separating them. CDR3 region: CASSELRGIPEAFF. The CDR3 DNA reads TGTGCCAGCAGTGAACTACGGGGGATCCCTGAAGCTTTCTTT.

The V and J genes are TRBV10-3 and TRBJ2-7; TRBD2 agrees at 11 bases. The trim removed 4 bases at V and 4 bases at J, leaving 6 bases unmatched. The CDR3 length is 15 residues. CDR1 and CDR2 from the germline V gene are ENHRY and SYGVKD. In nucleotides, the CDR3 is TGTGCCATCAGTGTCACTAGCGGGGGAGAGTACGAGCAGTACTTC. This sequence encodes CAISVTSGGEYEQYF.

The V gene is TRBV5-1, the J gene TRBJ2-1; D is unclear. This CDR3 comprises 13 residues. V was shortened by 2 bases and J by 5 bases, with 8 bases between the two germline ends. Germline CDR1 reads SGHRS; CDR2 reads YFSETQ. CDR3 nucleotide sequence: TGCGCCAGCAGCTTAGAAGGAGACAATGAGCAGTTCTTC. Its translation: CASSLEGDNEQFF.

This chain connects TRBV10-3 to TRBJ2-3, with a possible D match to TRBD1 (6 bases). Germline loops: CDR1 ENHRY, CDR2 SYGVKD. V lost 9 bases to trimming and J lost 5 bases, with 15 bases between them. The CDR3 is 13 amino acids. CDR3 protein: CAISQGFKDTQYF. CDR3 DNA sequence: TGTGCCATTTCGCAGGGGTTTAAAGATACGCAGTATTTT.

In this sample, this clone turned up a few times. This CDR3 is CASRSTGTGELFF. In DNA, the CDR3 is TGTGCCAGCAGATCGACAGGGACCGGGGAGCTGTTTTTT. The rearrangement uses TRBV6-6 and TRBJ2-2, with TRBD1 identical over 7 bases. With 6 bases clipped from V and 5 bases from J, the junction kept 3 bases outside the gene matches. Looked up from germline, CDR1 is MNHNY and CDR2 is SVGAGI (reference sequence). This CDR3 contains 13 residues.

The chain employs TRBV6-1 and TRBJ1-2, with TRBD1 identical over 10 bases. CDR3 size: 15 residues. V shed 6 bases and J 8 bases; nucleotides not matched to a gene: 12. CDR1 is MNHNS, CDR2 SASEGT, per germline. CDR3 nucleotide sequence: TGTGCCAGCAGGGATCCGACAGGGGGCTTCAACGGCTACACCTTC. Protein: CASRDPTGGFNGYTF.